The 18 T cell receptor beta chains in this list originate from one sample, sequenced in a study of CD8+ T cells in alopecia areata (dated by TCRdb to the late 2010s). What this sample's time point label stands for: baseline before oral tofacitinib. Lesional scalp punch biopsies and peripheral blood were obtained from alopecia areata patients. The library relied on the immunoSEQ multiplex PCR assay. RNA was extracted from all samples and reverse transcribed into cDNA, which served as template for TCR sequencing. The source is immuneACCESS, and TCRdb retained only in-frame sequences with V and J called. Part of the clones is not carried over; for the studies checked, unresolved V genes explain less than half of this, and the remainder is unexplained. This sample holds about 20,000 clones; around 62% were observed only once. The top ten constitute less than 7% of the sample. Sequences were derived from skin, sampled at week 0. All receptors derive from a human donor with alopecia areata.

The chain uses TRBV15 and TRBJ2-7; D is perhaps TRBD2 (5 bases). This CDR3 comprises 15 residues. Deletions cut 0 bases from V and 6 bases from J, with 15 bases between. The germline gives CDR1 LNHNV, CDR2 YYDKDF (reference sequence). The CDR3 spells CATSREGGGLREQYF. DNA of the CDR3: TGTGCCACCAGCAGAGAAGGAGGAGGCCTACGCGAGCAGTACTTC.

The chain combines TRBV11-2 with TRBJ1-6; D uncertain. CDR1 and CDR2 from the germline V gene are SGHAT and FQNNGV. The CDR3 is 16 amino acids. V lost 1 base, J lost 0 bases, and 7 bases lay in between. CDR3 DNA sequence: TGTGCCAGCAGCTTAGTGAGCTACTCCTATAATTCACCCCTCCACTTT. The encoded protein is CASSLVSYSYNSPLHF.

For this clone: Within the sample, other DNA sequences also encode this same CDR3. The rearrangement uses TRBV27 and TRBJ2-7; 8 positions match TRBD2. Germline loops: CDR1 MNHEY, CDR2 SMNVEV (reference sequence). The CDR3 contains 15 residues. J lost 1 base, V lost 2 bases, and 4 bases had no gene match. The CDR3 coding sequence is TGTGCCAGCAGTTTACGGGCGGGGGGATCCTACGAGCAGTACTTC. It yields the protein CASSLRAGGSYEQYF.

The chain has TRBV11-2 and TRBJ1-1; D unclear. Deletions cut 2 bases from V and 6 bases from J, with 19 bases between. The CDR3 sequence is 16 residues long. Germline lookup yields CDR1 SGHAT and CDR2 FQNNGV. CDR3 loop: CASSLHGNRDRAEAFF. Written as DNA, the CDR3 is TGTGCCAGCAGCTTACATGGTAACCGCGACCGGGCTGAAGCTTTCTTT.

This clone came up once. The genes are TRBV4-1 and TRBJ1-3; TRBD1 might be the D (6 bases). Germline V gene lookup returns CDR1 MGHRA and CDR2 YSYEKL. The CDR3 has 16 amino acids. The germline V and J ends were trimmed by 1 base and 0 bases, with 10 bases remaining between them. CDR3 loop: CASSQVSGASGNTIYF. The CDR3 nucleotides read TGCGCCAGCAGCCAAGTATCAGGGGCCTCTGGAAACACCATATATTTT.

This clone has a handful of counts. J is TRBJ2-3 and V is TRBV7-2; 9 bases map to TRBD2. The V gene end was trimmed by 3 bases and the J gene end by 4 bases; junction bases not matched to a gene: 5. Germline loops: CDR1 SGHTA, CDR2 FQGNSA. The CDR3 length is 15 residues. The CDR3 DNA sequence: TGTGCCAGCAGCTTCGGACTAGCGACCGCAGATACGCAGTATTTT. Its translation: CASSFGLATADTQYF.

The rearrangement uses TRBV6-1 and TRBJ1-2, with TRBD1 matching 7 bases. Germline assignment: CDR1 MNHNS and CDR2 SASEGT. This CDR3 has 13 amino acids. V trimming: 6 bases; J trimming: 8 bases; junction bases outside the gene matches: 9. CDR3 bases: TGTGCCAGCAGCGACCGACAGGGTCGGGGCTACACCTTC. Amino acid sequence: CASSDRQGRGYTF.

The gene calls are TRBV7-3 and TRBJ1-2, with D hard to call. The germline V gene has CDR1 SGHTA and CDR2 FQGTGA. Trimming pared 4 bases from V and 7 bases from J, leaving 13 bases between. The CDR3 consists of 13 residues. The CDR3 DNA reads TGTGCCAGCAGCTCCGGTGAATTTACTGGCTACACCTTC. Its translation: CASSSGEFTGYTF.

V usage is TRBV10-3 and J usage is TRBJ2-1; D unclear. Germline CDR1 ENHRY, CDR2 SYGVKD. V was cut by 7 bases and J by 0 bases, with 10 bases left in between. This CDR3 comprises 14 residues. The CDR3 coding sequence is TGTGCCATCACGGCAGAGAGCTCCTACAATGAGCAGTTCTTC. Protein: CAITAESSYNEQFF.

The gene calls are TRBV5-4 and TRBJ1-1, with 7 bases lining up with TRBD1. Trimming removed 2 bases from V and 5 bases from J; junction bases left unmatched: 6. This CDR3 is 14 amino acids long. Germline V gives CDR1 SGHNT, CDR2 YYREEE (reference sequence). The CDR3 sequence: CASSLQGRWTEAFF. As DNA, the CDR3 is TGTGCCAGCAGCTTACAGGGGAGGTGGACTGAAGCTTTCTTT.

This clone qualifies as large. CDR3 loop: CASRDSYSNQPQHF. The DNA of the CDR3 is TGTGCCAGCAGAGACAGTTATAGCAATCAGCCCCAGCATTTT. The chain recombines TRBV2 with TRBJ1-5; weak D call: TRBD1 (5 bases). Germline assignment: CDR1 SNHLY and CDR2 FYNNEI. Trimming took 6 bases from V and 0 from J, leaving 9 bases between them. This CDR3 has 14 amino acids. Looking up the rest from reference TRBV2 and TRBJ1-5 gives the full variable domain: EPEVTQTPSHQVTQMGQEVILRCVPISNHLYFYWYRQILGQKVEFLVSFYNNEISEKSEIFDDQFSVERPDGSNFTLKIRSTKLEDSAMYFCASRDSYSNQPQHFGDGTRLSIL.

This clone was detected only a few times. The chain has TRBV4-2 and TRBJ2-7; D could derive from TRBD1 or TRBD2 (5 bases each). The CDR3 spans 17 residues. V was cut by 4 bases and J by 0 bases, with 19 bases left in between. Germline CDR1 reads LGHNA; CDR2 reads YNFKEQ. This CDR3 reads CASSPFRGARSSYEQYF. The CDR3 DNA follows: TGTGCCAGCAGCCCCTTTAGAGGGGCAAGGAGCTCCTACGAGCAGTACTTC.

This sequence joins TRBV7-8 and TRBJ2-6, with D unresolved. Deletions cut 0 bases from V and 3 bases from J, with 9 bases between. Germline CDR1 reads SGHVS; CDR2 reads FQNEAQ. This CDR3 is built from 16 residues. CDR3 amino acids: CASSLAGPGGANVLTF. In nucleotides, the CDR3 is TGTGCCAGCAGCTTAGCCGGACCGGGTGGGGCCAACGTCCTGACTTTC.

The chain links TRBV14 to TRBJ2-1; TRBD2 matches at 8 bases. Germline V gene sequence: CDR1 SGHDN, CDR2 FVKESK. This CDR3 contains 15 residues. V was pared by 6 bases and J by 0 bases, with 4 bases of the junction left unmatched. CDR3 residues: CASRDSGTSYNEQFF. The CDR3 DNA reads as TGTGCCAGCAGGGATAGCGGGACCTCCTACAATGAGCAGTTCTTC.

The chain couples TRBV4-3 to TRBJ2-7; TRBD2 might be the D (5 bases). The V end lost 2 bases, the J end lost 3 bases, and 17 bases lay between the germline ends. The CDR3 has 16 amino acids. CDR1 is LGHNA and CDR2 is YSLEER in the germline V gene. The CDR3 sequence: CASSQTASSSGYEQYF. The DNA of the CDR3 is TGCGCCAGCAGCCAAACCGCCTCATCCAGCGGCTACGAGCAGTACTTC.

The CDR3 DNA is TGCGCCAGCAGCCAAGATGGGGGGTTCAATCAGCCCCAGCATTTT. This translates into CASSQDGGFNQPQHF. The chain combines TRBV4-3 with TRBJ1-5; D is perhaps TRBD1 (5 bases). The CDR3 consists of 15 residues. V was cut by 0 bases and J by 3 bases, with 9 bases left in between. Germline V gene sequence: CDR1 LGHNA, CDR2 YSLEER.

The V call is TRBV2, the J call TRBJ1-1; no firm D call. The germline V gene encodes CDR1 SNHLY and CDR2 FYNNEI. The CDR3 consists of 14 residues. Trimming left V 3 bases short and J 1 base short, with 9 bases between. The CDR3 sequence is CASSDRWENTEAFF. The CDR3 DNA reads TGTGCCAGCAGTGACCGGTGGGAGAACACTGAAGCTTTCTTT.

The genes are TRBV11-3 and TRBJ2-6; D uncertain. In germline, CDR1 is SGHNT, CDR2 YENEEA. The CDR3 runs to 15 residues. The V and J ends lost 5 bases and 2 bases respectively, with 10 bases between them. CDR3 bases: TGTGCCAGCAGCCCCCCAGATACTGGGGCCAACGTCCTGACTTTC. Translating it yields CASSPPDTGANVLTF.